A selection of T cell receptor beta chains follows, all from one sample in a study of beta chain features in type 1 diabetes. Sequencing used immunoSEQ multiplex PCR; TCRdb keeps in-frame clones, though not all of them. Here the sample spans fewer than 300,000 clones, roughly 22% being singletons. Material for sequencing was naive CD4+ T cells from blood. The receptors originated from a middle-aged woman with type 1 diabetes. The CDR3 runs from the conserved cysteine through the conserved F or W. The D gene is left open where the match is weak.

CDR3: CASSGSERSGETQYF
J: TRBJ2-5
D: .
V: TRBV28

CDR3: CASSGTGILDEQYF
J: TRBJ2-7
D: TRBD1
V: TRBV7-2

CDR3: CASSIGGPQHF
J: TRBJ1-5
D: .
V: TRBV19

CDR3: CASSAGLERSYEQYF
J: TRBJ2-7
D: TRBD2
V: TRBV9

CDR3: CASSSLGDRTF
J: TRBJ1-2
D: TRBD1
V: TRBV5-1

CDR3: CASSFSDYEQYF
J: TRBJ2-7
D: .
V: TRBV28

CDR3: CSARYSEAFF
J: TRBJ1-1
D: .
V: TRBV20-1

CDR3: CASSVTGGFFSGANVLTF
J: TRBJ2-6
D: TRBD1
V: TRBV9

CDR3: CASSLGGSPLHF
J: TRBJ1-6
D: .
V: TRBV2

CDR3: CASSSLRASGDAYNEQFF
J: TRBJ2-1
D: .
V: TRBV7-9